The 15 T cell receptor beta chains reported below all come from one sample, sequenced in a study of blood T cell repertoires in COVID-19. Sequencing used immunoSEQ multiplex PCR; TCRdb keeps in-frame clones, though not all of them. In the table there are some 220,000 clones, 83% of which are singletons. The sequenced material came from peripheral blood. These receptors all stem from a young woman with COVID-19, enrolled during active disease.

The chain combines TRBV15 with TRBJ1-5, with 9 bases aligning to TRBD1. The CDR3 has 17 amino acids. Per germline, CDR1 LNHNV and CDR2 YYDKDF (reference sequence). V dropped 3 bases and J dropped 2; count of bases not matched to a gene: 8. The CDR3 DNA reads TGTGCCACCAGCAGCGGACAGGGGATATGGGGCAATCAGCCCCAGCATTTT. It codes for CATSSGQGIWGNQPQHF.

V gene TRBV5-6 combines with J gene TRBJ2-2, with D tentatively TRBD2 (7 bases). Germline V gene lookup returns CDR1 SGHDT and CDR2 YYEEEE. V lost 0 bases, J lost 0 bases, and 9 bases lay in between. The CDR3 spans 16 residues. This chain's CDR3 is CASSLAGGANTGELFF. The CDR3, as DNA: TGTGCCAGCAGCTTGGCGGGGGGCGCGAACACCGGGGAGCTGTTTTTT.

This clone was detected once. The DNA for the CDR3 is TGTGCCAGCAGCCGTGGACTAGCGGAAATATACAATGAGCAGTTCTTC. Its protein is CASSRGLAEIYNEQFF. The gene calls are TRBV7-3 and TRBJ2-1, with 10 bases identical to TRBD2. With V trimmed by 5 bases and J by 4 bases, 8 bases remained unmatched. CDR1 SGHTA and CDR2 FQGTGA come from the germline V gene. This CDR3 region has 16 residues.

This chain links TRBV6-2 or TRBV6-3 with TRBJ1-5, with 8 bases fitting TRBD1. J gave up 0 bases and V 4 bases, and 8 bases lay outside the gene matches. The CDR3 has 17 residues. The germline gives CDR1 MNHEY, CDR2 SVGEGT. The CDR3 loop is CASSSMQGAFSNQPQHF. The CDR3 region has the DNA TGTGCCAGCAGTTCGATGCAGGGGGCTTTTAGCAATCAGCCCCAGCATTTT.

The V and J genes are TRBV11-3 and TRBJ2-1; no clear D. V lost 3 bases, J lost 9 bases, and 15 bases lay in between. Germline loops: CDR1 SGHNT, CDR2 YENEEA. The CDR3 spans 14 residues. CDR3: CASSLGRSAPEQFF. CDR3 nucleotides: TGTGCCAGCAGCTTGGGCAGGTCCGCTCCTGAGCAGTTCTTC.

This clone occurred many times. The chain carries TRBV14 and TRBJ2-1, with D perhaps TRBD1 (6 bases). The CDR3 extends over 16 amino acids. CDR1 is SGHDN and CDR2 is FVKESK in the germline V gene. Trimming shortened V by 1 base and J by 5 bases, and 15 bases separated the two germline ends. CDR3 sequence reads: CASSQGPRGKDNEQFF. CDR3 sequence (DNA): TGTGCCAGCAGCCAAGGCCCCAGGGGTAAGGACAATGAGCAGTTCTTC.

This chain links TRBV5-4 with TRBJ2-1; 7 nucleotides match TRBD1. V lost 5 bases, J lost 0 bases, and 2 bases stayed unmatched. The CDR3 extends over 14 amino acids. Germline loops: CDR1 SGHNT, CDR2 YYREEE (reference sequence). CDR3 sequence (DNA): TGTGCCAGCAGTGGACAGGACTCCTACAATGAGCAGTTCTTC. Protein product: CASSGQDSYNEQFF.

This chain joins TRBV6-2 or TRBV6-3 and TRBJ1-1, with TRBD1 as a possible D gene (5 bases). V lost 5 bases, J lost 3 bases, and 16 bases lay in between. The germline V gene encodes CDR1 MNHEY and CDR2 SVGEGT. CDR3 length: 15 residues. The CDR3 loop is CASSQPPGGYTEAFF. The CDR3 DNA reads as TGTGCCAGCAGTCAACCCCCCGGGGGATACACTGAAGCTTTCTTT.

V is TRBV6-2 or TRBV6-3 and J is TRBJ2-3; 8 nucleotides line up with TRBD2. CDR3 length: 17 amino acids. CDR1 and CDR2 (germline): MNHEY, SVGEGT. The V and J ends lost 5 bases and 4 bases, in that order; junction bases with no gene match: 14. The CDR3: CASSQLGGSGRPDTQYF. The CDR3 bases are TGTGCCAGCAGTCAACTGGGCGGCAGCGGGAGACCAGATACGCAGTATTTT.

Regarding this clone: The same CDR3 arises from other DNA sequences in this sample as well. The chain carries TRBV2 and TRBJ2-5; 8 nucleotides line up with TRBD2. The CDR3 is 14 residues long. Germline-derived CDR1 and CDR2 are SNHLY and FYNNEI. The junction had 6 bases not matched to a gene; V was cut back by 4 bases and J by 5 bases. The chain's CDR3 is CASSGLAGLETQYF. The DNA of the CDR3 is TGTGCCAGCAGTGGGCTAGCGGGCTTGGAGACCCAGTACTTC.

V usage is TRBV5-1 and J usage is TRBJ1-1; D might be TRBD1 (5 bases). CDR1 is SGHRS and CDR2 is YFSETQ in the germline V gene. Trimming stripped 0 bases from V and 1 base from J, with 10 bases between. There are 15 residues in the CDR3. As DNA, the CDR3 is TGCGCCAGCAGCTTGGAGGGCAGGGCGAACACTGAAGCTTTCTTT. Translated, it gives CASSLEGRANTEAFF. The variable domain in full, completed from reference TRBV5-1 and TRBJ1-1, reads KAGVTQTPRYLIKTRGQQVTLSCSPISGHRSVSWYQQTPGQGLQFLFEYFSETQRNKGNFPGRFSGRQFSNSRSEMNVSTLELGDSALYLCASSLEGRANTEAFFGQGTRLTVV.

This clone showed up just a few times. The chain employs TRBV6-5 and TRBJ2-5, with 9 bases that match TRBD2. The CDR3 totals 14 residues. Germline V lookup: CDR1 MNHEY, CDR2 SVGAGI. Unmatched junction bases numbered 5, after V lost 5 bases and J lost 4 bases. Here the CDR3 reads CASSTGLARETQYF. Written as DNA, the CDR3 is TGTGCCAGCAGTACCGGACTAGCGAGAGAGACCCAGTACTTC.

The chain joins TRBV6-5 to TRBJ1-2; D is uncertain. This CDR3 has 12 residues. Germline assignment: CDR1 MNHEY and CDR2 SVGAGI. The V end lost 0 bases, the J end lost 10 bases, and 9 bases lay between the germline ends. The CDR3 DNA reads as TGTGCCAGCAGTTACTCGAATTCAGACTACACCTTC. Residues: CASSYSNSDYTF.

The chain employs TRBV19 and TRBJ1-6, with a possible D match to TRBD1 (6 bases). The CDR3 is 14 residues long. Trimming left V 6 bases short and J 5 bases short, with 11 bases between. Germline V gene lookup returns CDR1 LNHDA and CDR2 SQIVND (reference sequence). The CDR3 DNA is TGTGCCAGTAGGCTCGCAGGGGATAATTCACCCCTCCACTTT. This encodes CASRLAGDNSPLHF.

This clone was recorded once. The V and J genes are TRBV6-2 or TRBV6-3 and TRBJ2-1, with 7 bases fitting TRBD2. Germline V gene data show CDR1 as MNHEY and CDR2 as SVGEGT. The junction had 3 bases not matched to a gene; V was cut back by 2 bases and J by 8 bases. The CDR3 extends over 13 amino acids. The CDR3 nucleotides read TGTGCCAGCAGTTACCCTAGCGGTCATGAGCAGTTCTTC. It specifies CASSYPSGHEQFF.